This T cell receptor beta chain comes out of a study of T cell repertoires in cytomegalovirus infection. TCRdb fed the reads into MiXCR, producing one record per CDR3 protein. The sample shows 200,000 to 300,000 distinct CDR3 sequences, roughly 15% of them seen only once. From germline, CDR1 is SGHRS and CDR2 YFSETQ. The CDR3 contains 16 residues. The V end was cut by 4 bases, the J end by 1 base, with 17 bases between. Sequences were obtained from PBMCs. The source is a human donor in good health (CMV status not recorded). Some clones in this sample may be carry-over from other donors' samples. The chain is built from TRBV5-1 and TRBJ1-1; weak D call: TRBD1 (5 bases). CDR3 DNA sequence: TGCGCCAGCAGCCCTGGGACTGGAGGATCGAACACTGAAGCTTTCTTT. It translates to CASSPGTGGSNTEAFF.